This T cell receptor beta chain was obtained from a study of human T cells and chemical hapten exposure. TCRdb re-called the RACE reads through MiXCR, storing one row per CDR3 protein. The sample carries more than 100,000 distinct CDR3 sequences, 13% recorded once. This clonotype was counted a few times. As to time point: pre-sensitization, week 0. This sample's treatment: therapeutic diphenylcyclopropenone sensitization with weekly scalp DPC. Germline V gene lookup returns CDR1 MDHEN and CDR2 SYDVKM. The trim removed 6 bases at V and 5 bases at J, leaving 5 bases unmatched. The CDR3 extends over 13 amino acids.

V and J are TRBV28 and TRBJ1-2; TRBD1 agrees at 8 bases. The source of this sequence is a woman aged 18 to 35 with alopecia areata. Some clones in this sample may be carry-over from other donors' samples. The sequencing here drew on whole blood, taken in connection with sensitization to the hapten diphenylcyclopropenone (DPC). This CDR3 is CASRSQGEYGYTF. In nucleotides, the CDR3 is TGTGCCAGCAGGTCACAGGGGGAATATGGCTACACCTTC.